This T cell receptor beta chain was sequenced in a study of blood T cells in healthy people across ages. Trimming took off 3 bases at V and 10 bases at J, with 15 bases between the two ends. CDR1 ENHRY and CDR2 SYGVKD come from the germline V gene. The CDR3 loop spans 13 amino acids. There were healthy Caucasian individuals from Russia, aged roughly 6 to 95, serving as donors. Study results and caveats: Diversity was higher, and naive CD4+ cells more numerous, in long-lived donors than in aged donors.

Only a few counts were recorded for this clonotype. Its cognate antigen is unknown. Primers used in a second PCR of about 7 to 12 cycles were a sample-barcoded 5' primer and a J-beta primer mix. Carrying 12 random nucleotides, a template-switch adaptor labeled each individual cDNA molecule. TCRdb reprocessed the 5' RACE reads with MiXCR, giving one entry per CDR3 protein. The table shows approximately 780,000 distinct CDR3 sequences, with around 24% occurring only once. These records were also assigned to another study, of T cells of mothers and their children. That work adds: Related mother-child pairs shared marginally more repertoire than unrelated pairs, though not significantly.

The chain combines TRBV10-3 with TRBJ1-2; a possible D gene is TRBD1 (5 bases). The receptor comes from a boy aged 10-17 years in good health. The sequenced material came from blood. This CDR3 reads CAISEYRTSDYTF. The CDR3 DNA follows: TGTGCCATCAGTGAATACAGGACAAGTGACTACACCTTC.